Listed here are 31 T cell receptor beta chains from one sample, sequenced in a study of regulatory T cells in long-lasting Graves disease. Time point reported: newly diagnosed GD, antithyroid drugs for less than 3 months. Following extraction of RNA from PBMCs, that RNA was used to make the TCR library. Arm-PCR of CDR3 regions with iRepertoire HTBI primers generated TCR beta libraries. Using its own MiXCR run on the multiplex PCR reads, TCRdb lists one record per CDR3 protein. The sample lists some 460,000 distinct CDR3 sequences; around 16% were seen once. These data also formed part of another study, on T cells in Graves' hyperthyroidism and ophthalmopathy.

The sample here was peripheral blood mononuclear cells (PBMCs), taken at new diagnosis, from a patient treated with antithyroid drugs. These receptors were obtained from a man aged 35 to 55 with Graves disease.

This clonotype was observed at least ten times. V gene TRBV5-1 combines with J gene TRBJ2-1; 8 bases line up with TRBD2. The CDR3 runs to 16 residues. Germline V gives CDR1 SGHRS, CDR2 YFSETQ. With V trimmed by 4 bases and J by 7 bases, 13 bases remained unmatched. The CDR3 region is CASSITGSGRRNEQFF. The CDR3 bases are TGCGCCAGCAGCATCACGGGGAGCGGGAGAAGGAATGAGCAGTTCTTC.

The sample holds many counts of this clonotype. The gene calls are TRBV27 and TRBJ2-1; D is unresolved. Trimming took off 8 bases at V and 3 bases at J, with 14 bases between the two ends. CDR3 length: 14 residues. The V gene's germline CDR1 is MNHEY and CDR2 SMNVEV (reference sequence). CDR3 bases: TGTGCCAGCTACGGGCGGAGAGACTACAATGAGCAGTTCTTC. This sequence encodes CASYGRRDYNEQFF.

This clonotype was observed a handful of times. This is likely a read error, given that the CDR3 carries no conserved phenylalanine or tryptophan at its end. The chain uses TRBV27 and TRBJ1-5; D is possibly TRBD1 (5 bases). With 6 bases removed from V and 7 bases from J, the gap between germline ends came to 16 bases. The CDR3 totals 14 residues. Germline lookup yields CDR1 MNHEY and CDR2 SMNVEV (reference sequence). DNA for the CDR3: TGTGCCAGCAGAGTAGCAGGGTCGGGGCAGCCCCAGCATCTT. Translation: CASRVAGSGQPQHL.

This clonotype has more than one count but fewer than ten. The chain joins TRBV12-3 or TRBV12-4 to TRBJ1-6; TRBD1 might be the D (5 bases). Trimming removed 3 bases at V and 2 bases at J, with 8 bases between. The CDR3 covers 15 residues. The CDR3 DNA reads as TGTGCCAGCAGTTTCTGGGGGGCCTATAATTCACCCCTCCACTTT. Encoded protein: CASSFWGAYNSPLHF.

CDR3: CATSRGSGGYNEQFF. The CDR3 coding sequence is TGTGCCACCAGCAGAGGGTCTGGGGGTTACAATGAGCAGTTCTTC. This chain joins TRBV15 and TRBJ2-1; D is possibly TRBD1 or TRBD2 (5 bases each). The V and J ends lost 1 base and 4 bases respectively, with 11 bases between them. The CDR3 totals 15 residues. The germline CDR1 and CDR2 sequences are LNHNV and YYDKDF (reference sequence).

This chain joins TRBV10-1 and TRBJ1-5; 10 bases agree with TRBD1. V lost 2 bases and J lost 0; bases outside the gene matches: 16. The CDR3 sequence is 21 residues long. Germline CDR1 is WNHNN and CDR2 is SYGVQD (reference sequence). CDR3 residues: CASSEHNRQGAYQLSNQPQHF. The DNA for the CDR3 is TGCGCCAGCAGTGAGCACAACAGACAGGGGGCTTACCAACTTAGCAATCAGCCCCAGCATTTT.

This clonotype was observed a few times. A much larger clone is a single base away; this may be a read error. The chain recombines TRBV5-1 with TRBJ2-7, with 11 bases aligning to TRBD2. The CDR3 consists of 15 residues. Germline V lookup: CDR1 SGHRS, CDR2 YFSETQ. The CDR3 sequence is CAGSLGTSGTYEQYF. The CDR3 DNA reads TGCGCCGGCAGCTTGGGGACTAGCGGTACCTACGAGCAGTACTTC.

This clonotype was picked up a small number of times. The chain links TRBV14 to TRBJ1-1, with TRBD1 identical over 7 bases. With V trimmed by 6 bases and J by 2 bases, 9 bases remained unmatched. This CDR3 has 15 amino acids. CDR1 and CDR2 (germline): SGHDN, FVKESK. The CDR3 nucleotides are TGTGCCAGCAGTCTAAAGACAGGGTTTAACACTGAAGCTTTCTTT. This codes for CASSLKTGFNTEAFF.

This clonotype appeared a few times. The rearrangement links TRBV25-1 to TRBJ2-7; weak D call: TRBD1 (5 bases). This CDR3 spans 15 amino acids. V was pared by 3 bases and J by 4 bases, with 16 bases between. Germline lookup yields CDR1 MGHDK and CDR2 SYGVNS. The CDR3 is CASSDAGPGKYEQYF. The DNA of the CDR3 is TGTGCCAGCAGTGATGCAGGGCCTGGTAAGTACGAGCAGTACTTC.

This chain joins TRBV20-1 and TRBJ2-1; 14 nucleotides align to TRBD2. CDR3 size: 15 residues. Germline V gene lookup returns CDR1 DFQATT and CDR2 SNEGSKA (reference sequence). The ends lost 6 bases at V and 7 bases at J; junction bases unmatched: 8. CDR3 sequence reads: CSAQGTSGRMNEQFF. The CDR3 DNA reads as TGCAGTGCCCAAGGGACTAGCGGGAGAATGAATGAGCAGTTCTTC.

The chain couples TRBV14 to TRBJ2-2, with unresolved D. Germline lookup yields CDR1 SGHDN and CDR2 FVKESK. The CDR3 spans 14 residues. Trimming stripped 1 base from V and 6 bases from J, with 9 bases between. The chain's CDR3 is CASSQGIVAGELFF. As DNA, the CDR3 is TGTGCCAGCAGCCAAGGAATAGTGGCCGGGGAGCTGTTTTTT. The variable domain in full, with the rest retrieved from reference TRBV14 and TRBJ2-2, is EAGVTQFPSHSVIEKGQTVTLRCDPISGHDNLYWYRRVMGKEIKFLLHFVKESKQDESGMPNNRFLAERTGGTYSTLKVQPAELEDSGVYFCASSQGIVAGELFFGEGSRLTVL.

The chain couples TRBV20-1 to TRBJ2-1, with 14 bases fitting TRBD2. CDR3 length: 21 residues. From germline, CDR1 is DFQATT and CDR2 SNEGSKA (reference sequence). The ends lost 1 base at V and 4 bases at J; junction bases unmatched: 18. The CDR3 region has the DNA TGCAGTGCTAGAGCCCTGATGAAACCGGGACTAGCGGGAGTTCTATACAATGAGCAGTTCTTC. Protein sequence: CSARALMKPGLAGVLYNEQFF.

At least ten counts were recorded for this clonotype. This chain connects TRBV11-1 to TRBJ2-1; no clear D gene. Germline CDR1 is SGHAT and CDR2 is FQDESV (reference sequence). V shed 2 bases and J shed 0 bases, with 8 bases lying between them. This CDR3 is built from 15 residues. CDR3 coding DNA: TGTGCCAGCAGCTTATCGTCGACCTCCTACAATGAGCAGTTCTTC. It is translated as CASSLSSTSYNEQFF.

This clonotype was counted at least ten times. This rearrangement joins TRBV30 to TRBJ2-7; the D call may be TRBD1 or TRBD2 (5 bases each). CDR3 length: 12 residues. CDR1 is GTSNPN and CDR2 is SVGIG in the germline V gene (reference sequence). Trimming removed 3 bases from V and 5 bases from J, with 11 bases in between. The CDR3 region is CAWRGDRHEQYF. Written as DNA, the CDR3 is TGTGCCTGGAGAGGGGACCGCCACGAGCAGTACTTC.

This clonotype has just a few counts. The chain has TRBV7-3 and TRBJ2-2, with D tentatively TRBD2 (6 bases). CDR1 SGHTA and CDR2 FQGTGA come from the germline V gene. The CDR3 is made up of 15 amino acids. The ends were cut back, 6 bases at V and 1 base at J, with 12 bases in the middle. CDR3 coding DNA: TGTGCCAGCAGTGTAACGGGAGAGAACACCGGGGAGCTGTTTTTT. As protein: CASSVTGENTGELFF.

This clonotype was found many times. This sequence joins TRBV12-3 or TRBV12-4 and TRBJ2-1; 9 bases are shared with TRBD2. The CDR3 has 15 amino acids. After removal of 2 bases from V and 8 bases from J, the junction contained 7 bases not matched to a gene. The CDR3 here is CASSLLAGGPYEQFF. The CDR3 DNA follows: TGTGCCAGCAGTTTACTGGCGGGAGGGCCTTATGAGCAGTTCTTC.

Comments on this clonotype: With a much larger clone just one base away, this may be a read error. This sequence joins TRBV6-2 or TRBV6-3 and TRBJ2-1; D call uncertain. The germline CDR1 and CDR2 sequences are MNHEY and SVGEGT. The CDR3 length is 14 residues. The CDR3 region has the DNA TGTGCCAGCACCCCAGCCGGCGCCTACAATGAGCAGCTCTTC. It is translated as CASTPAGAYNEQLF.

There are many counts of this clonotype. The chain couples TRBV20-1 to TRBJ2-1; D remains unclear. Looked up from germline, CDR1 is DFQATT and CDR2 is SNEGSKA (reference sequence). There are 11 residues in the CDR3. Deletions cut 3 bases from V and 6 bases from J, with 6 bases between. The CDR3 protein is CSARPINEQFF. Here the CDR3 DNA reads TGCAGTGCTAGGCCCATCAATGAGCAGTTCTTC.

This clonotype was recorded a few times. This chain links TRBV5-4 with TRBJ2-2, with 8 bases fitting TRBD2. J was trimmed by 3 bases and V by 4 bases; bases with no gene match: 11. This CDR3 contains 17 residues. Germline CDR1 is SGHNT and CDR2 is YYREEE (reference sequence). The DNA of the CDR3 is TGTGCCAGCAGCCGGGGGGGTGCTAGCGCATACACCGGGGAGCTGTTTTTT. Translating it yields CASSRGGASAYTGELFF. Full variable domain (missing parts from reference TRBV5-4 and TRBJ2-2): ETGVTQSPTHLIKTRGQQVTLRCSSQSGHNTVSWYQQALGQGPQFIFQYYREEENGRGNFPPRFSGLQFPNYSSELNVNALELDDSALYLCASSRGGASAYTGELFFGEGSRLTVL.

The sample holds a few counts of this clonotype. The chain combines TRBV20-1 with TRBJ2-6; 10 bases agree with TRBD1. The CDR3 loop spans 16 amino acids. Germline CDR1 DFQATT, CDR2 SNEGSKA (reference sequence). The V segment lost 1 base and the J segment 4 bases; nucleotides outside the gene matches: 4. CDR3 region: CSARGQGAPGANVLTF. The CDR3, as DNA: TGCAGTGCTAGAGGACAGGGGGCGCCCGGGGCCAACGTCCTGACTTTC.

This clonotype was counted at least ten times. The rearrangement uses TRBV11-2 and TRBJ2-3; 12 positions agree with TRBD2. CDR1 SGHAT and CDR2 FQNNGV come from the germline V gene. The CDR3 has 20 residues. V lost 0 bases, J lost 2 bases, and 12 bases stayed unmatched. As DNA, the CDR3 is TGTGCCAGCAGCTTAGAGGACGGACTAGCGGGAACCTACGTCACAGATACGCAGTATTTT. Its translation: CASSLEDGLAGTYVTDTQYF.

The chain combines TRBV25-1 with TRBJ2-3; perhaps TRBD1 as D (5 bases). The germline CDR1 and CDR2 sequences are MGHDK and SYGVNS. The length of the CDR3 is 15 residues. V lost 1 base and J 1 base, leaving 9 bases between the germline ends. The DNA of the CDR3 is TGTGCCAGCAGTGAATTCGAGACAGGCACAGATACGCAGTATTTT. Translating it yields CASSEFETGTDTQYF.

The rearrangement joins TRBV5-1 to TRBJ2-2; 12 bases are a match to TRBD2. With V trimmed by 3 bases and J by 3 bases, 3 bases remained unmatched. The CDR3 runs to 16 residues. The germline gives CDR1 SGHRS, CDR2 YFSETQ. CDR3 in DNA: TGCGCCAGCAGCTCCGCTAGCGGGAGGGACACCGGGGAGCTGTTTTTT. It encodes CASSSASGRDTGELFF.

There are many counts of this clonotype. The chain links TRBV5-6 to TRBJ1-1; D not certain. V lost 0 bases, J lost 10 bases, and 13 bases lay in between. CDR1 SGHDT and CDR2 YYEEEE come from the germline V gene. The CDR3 runs to 13 residues. CDR3: CASSLANWHGAFF. CDR3 bases: TGTGCCAGCAGCTTGGCTAACTGGCATGGAGCTTTCTTT.

J is TRBJ1-5 and V is TRBV28, with D uncertain. V lost 3 bases to trimming and J lost 10 bases, with 10 bases between them. Per germline, CDR1 MDHEN and CDR2 SYDVKM. This CDR3 region has 12 residues. CDR3 amino acids: CASSFGLGPQHF. In DNA, the CDR3 is TGTGCCAGCAGTTTTGGGTTAGGACCCCAGCATTTT.

The table lists this clonotype with many counts. The chain joins TRBV7-2 to TRBJ2-3; no clear D gene. V shed 5 bases and J shed 6 bases, with 15 bases lying between them. The CDR3 totals 14 residues. Germline values: CDR1 SGHTA, CDR2 FQGNSA. As DNA, the CDR3 is TGTGCCAGCAGCCCCCTGGCCGGGTTTGATACGCAGTATTTT. This sequence encodes CASSPLAGFDTQYF.

This clonotype was seen at least ten times. The chain combines TRBV11-2 with TRBJ2-3, with 8 nucleotides matching TRBD2. The CDR3 is 14 residues long. Unmatched junction bases numbered 3, after V lost 6 bases and J lost 1 base. Germline CDR1 is SGHAT and CDR2 is FQNNGV. CDR3 coding DNA: TGTGCCAGCAGGATACTAGCGGGCACAGATACGCAGTATTTT. Translation: CASRILAGTDTQYF.

The chain couples TRBV28 to TRBJ1-2; TRBD1 is a possible D gene (5 bases). The germline V gene encodes CDR1 MDHEN and CDR2 SYDVKM. This CDR3 comprises 13 residues. V was trimmed by 10 bases and J by 3 bases, leaving 15 bases between them. CDR3: CAIPGPRDYGYTF. Written as DNA, the CDR3 is TGTGCCATCCCGGGACCCAGGGACTATGGCTACACCTTC.

This clonotype was counted many times. The chain has TRBV20-1 and TRBJ1-1; no reliable D call. Germline CDR1 is DFQATT and CDR2 is SNEGSKA (reference sequence). V dropped 6 bases and J dropped 4 bases, with 18 bases sitting between them. The CDR3 loop spans 14 amino acids. This chain's CDR3 is CSAQRGTQATEAFF. CDR3 in DNA: TGCAGTGCCCAACGCGGAACCCAGGCCACTGAAGCTTTCTTT.

The chain uses TRBV19 and TRBJ2-1, with 11 positions matching TRBD1. This CDR3 contains 17 residues. Germline V gene lookup returns CDR1 LNHDA and CDR2 SQIVND (reference sequence). V was clipped by 3 bases and J by 9 bases; unmatched bases: 13. The CDR3 nucleotides are TGTGCCAGTAGTATGAGGGACAGGGGGGGAGGATTGGGTGAGCAGTTCTTC. This encodes CASSMRDRGGGLGEQFF.

The chain has TRBV20-1 and TRBJ1-3; D gene uncertain. Germline V gene sequence: CDR1 DFQATT, CDR2 SNEGSKA (reference sequence). This CDR3 is 14 amino acids long. Trimming left V 5 bases short and J 0 bases short, with 11 bases between. The CDR3: CSALDGSSGNTIYF. The CDR3 DNA sequence: TGCAGTGCTCTTGACGGCAGCTCTGGAAACACCATATATTTT.